The 18 T cell receptor beta chains listed next were all sequenced from one sample in a study of blood T cells in healthy people across ages. The second PCR ran roughly 6 to 11 cycles with a sample-barcoded 5' primer and J-beta primers. Via MiXCR, TCRdb re-called the 5' RACE reads, giving one row per CDR3 protein. The sample contains about 780,000 distinct CDR3 sequences, about half of which appear only once. Specimen: blood. These receptors originate from a man older than 75 in good health.

The chain combines TRBV6-1 with TRBJ2-1; D is unresolved. From germline, CDR1 is MNHNS and CDR2 SASEGT. Trimming left V 6 bases short and J 8 bases short, with 14 bases between. The CDR3 runs to 13 residues. CDR3 DNA sequence: TGTGCCAGCAGCGGGCCCTCGGACGATGAGCAGTTCTTC. This encodes CASSGPSDDEQFF.

The chain uses TRBV28 and TRBJ2-5, with D perhaps assigned TRBD1 or TRBD2 (6 bases each). The DNA end lines up better with TRBJ2-7; the J call may be wrong. Germline V gives CDR1 MDHEN, CDR2 SYDVKM. This CDR3 region has 15 residues. The CDR3 here is CASSGGGPTRYEQYF. DNA of the CDR3: TGTGCCAGCAGTGGAGGGGGTCCTACCCGCTACGAGCAGTACTTC.

The sample holds one count of this clonotype. V and J are TRBV12-3 or TRBV12-4 and TRBJ2-5, with 8 positions matching TRBD1. J gave up 2 bases and V 6 bases, and 8 bases lay outside the gene matches. The CDR3 has 15 residues. In DNA, the CDR3 is TGTGCCAGCAGGCTCTCAGGGGGCGGGCAAGAGACCCAGTACTTC. Protein product: CASRLSGGGQETQYF.

This chain links TRBV5-1 with TRBJ2-5, with TRBD1 matching 7 bases. Germline CDR1 reads SGHRS; CDR2 reads YFSETQ. The length of the CDR3 is 13 residues. The V segment lost 4 bases and the J segment 5 bases; nucleotides outside the gene matches: 5. This chain's CDR3 is CASSAQGDETQYF. DNA for the CDR3: TGCGCCAGCAGCGCTCAGGGGGACGAGACCCAGTACTTC. The complete variable domain, with remaining parts taken from reference TRBV5-1 and TRBJ2-5, reads KAGVTQTPRYLIKTRGQQVTLSCSPISGHRSVSWYQQTPGQGLQFLFEYFSETQRNKGNFPGRFSGRQFSNSRSEMNVSTLELGDSALYLCASSAQGDETQYFGPGTRLLVL.

Notes on this clonotype: This sequence may be a read error, since a much larger clone differs from it by one base. V is TRBV20-1 and J is TRBJ2-4; 11 nucleotides match TRBD2. This CDR3 comprises 20 residues. Per germline, CDR1 DFQATT and CDR2 SNEGSKA (reference sequence). The CDR3 sequence: CSVREAGTSGPRDAKNIQYF. The CDR3 nucleotides read TGCAGTGTTAGAGAGGCAGGGACTAGCGGTCCAAGAGACGCCAAAAACATTCAGTACTTC.

There are a few counts of this clonotype. A much larger clone is a single base away; this may be a read error. The chain links TRBV7-3 to TRBJ2-7; TRBD2 matches 10 bases. The germline gives CDR1 SGHTA, CDR2 FQGTGA. This CDR3 comprises 13 residues. V lost 5 bases to trimming and J lost 7 bases; unmatched junction nucleotides: 5. CDR3 amino acids: CASSGTSVNEQYF. CDR3 bases: TGTGCCAGCAGCGGGACTAGCGTTAATGAGCAGTACTTC.

The table lists this clonotype with many counts. The CDR3 bases are TGTGCCAGCTCATCGACGCACACGGGAGGTAACGGCAATGAGCAGTTCTTC. Amino acid sequence: CASSSTHTGGNGNEQFF. This chain joins TRBV18 and TRBJ2-1; 7 nucleotides agree with TRBD2. Per germline, CDR1 KGHSH and CDR2 LQKENI. V gave up 5 bases and J gave up 6 bases; unmatched junction bases: 16. This CDR3 has 17 amino acids.

V is TRBV9 and J is TRBJ2-4; TRBD1 agrees at 8 bases. J gave up 8 bases and V 4 bases, and 5 bases lay outside the gene matches. Germline V gene sequence: CDR1 SGDLS, CDR2 YYNGEE. This CDR3 is built from 13 residues. The chain's CDR3 is CASSRTGTDIQYF. In nucleotides, the CDR3 is TGTGCCAGCAGCCGGACAGGGACAGACATTCAGTACTTC.

V is TRBV24-1 and J is TRBJ1-2; 7 positions agree with TRBD1. The trim removed 2 bases at V and 2 bases at J, leaving 13 bases unmatched. Looked up from germline, CDR1 is KGHDR and CDR2 is SFDVKD. CDR3 length: 18 amino acids. The CDR3 region is CATSDYRINAQGNYGYTF. For the CDR3, the DNA is TGTGCCACCAGTGATTACCGGATTAATGCACAGGGGAACTATGGCTACACCTTC.

As DNA, the CDR3 is TGTGCCAGCAGTTTATCGAGGGGAGGGACTGAAGCTTTCTTT. This codes for CASSLSRGGTEAFF. The J gene is TRBJ1-1, the V gene TRBV27; weak D call: TRBD1 (5 bases). The V end lost 0 bases, the J end lost 5 bases, and 10 bases lay between the germline ends. The CDR3 has 14 amino acids. Germline V gene data show CDR1 as MNHEY and CDR2 as SMNVEV (reference sequence).

The chain links TRBV7-3 to TRBJ2-4; D ambiguous. The J call may be in error: the DNA end matches TRBJ2-7 better. CDR1 and CDR2 (germline): SGHTA, FQGTGA. This CDR3 has 14 amino acids. Written as DNA, the CDR3 is TGTGCCAGCAGCTTAAGTCAGGACCCTTACGAGCAGTACTTC. It yields the protein CASSLSQDPYEQYF.

The CDR3 bases are TGTGCCAGCAGTTACTCGACTGGGTCTTGGGAAAAACTGTTTTTT. This encodes CASSYSTGSWEKLFF. The rearrangement links TRBV6-6 to TRBJ1-4; no firm D call. The CDR3 spans 15 residues. Trimming cost V 0 bases and J 8 bases, with 13 bases left between them. Germline V gene sequence: CDR1 MNHNY, CDR2 SVGAGI (reference sequence).

This clonotype was seen once. The chain is built from TRBV4-3 and TRBJ2-2, with 10 positions matching TRBD2. From germline, CDR1 is LGHNA and CDR2 YSLEER. This CDR3 region has 17 residues. J was trimmed by 4 bases and V by 1 base; bases with no gene match: 6. CDR3: CASSQVTSGYGTGELFF. For the CDR3, the DNA is TGCGCCAGCAGCCAAGTGACTAGCGGGTATGGCACCGGGGAGCTGTTTTTT.

The V and J genes are TRBV20-1 and TRBJ2-7; 7 nucleotides align to TRBD2. The V and J ends lost 0 bases and 7 bases, in that order; junction bases with no gene match: 9. Germline V gives CDR1 DFQATT, CDR2 SNEGSKA (reference sequence). The CDR3 consists of 14 residues. The CDR3 reads CSARDLVAGFEQYF. DNA of the CDR3: TGCAGTGCTAGAGATCTGGTAGCGGGTTTTGAGCAGTACTTC.

This sequence joins TRBV3-1 and TRBJ1-1, with unresolved D. V was pared by 3 bases and J by 1 base, with 6 bases between. CDR3 length: 13 amino acids. Per the germline V gene, CDR1 is LGHDT and CDR2 is YNNKEL (reference sequence). CDR3 coding DNA: TGTGCCAGCAGCCAGATCGGGAACACTGAAGCTTTCTTT. Its translation: CASSQIGNTEAFF.

J is TRBJ2-7 and V is TRBV20-1; no clear D gene. This CDR3 has 14 amino acids. Trimming cost V 4 bases and J 0 bases, with 13 bases left between them. The germline gives CDR1 DFQATT, CDR2 SNEGSKA (reference sequence). CDR3 bases: TGCAGTGCTAAGGCACAGCTGGACTCCTACGAGCAGTACTTC. Its translation: CSAKAQLDSYEQYF.

This clonotype has at least ten counts. The chain is built from TRBV20-1 and TRBJ2-5; no definite D call. Germline loops: CDR1 DFQATT, CDR2 SNEGSKA (reference sequence). There are 13 residues in the CDR3. The ends were cut back, 3 bases at V and 3 bases at J, with 11 bases in the middle. The CDR3: CSASISGEETQYF. CDR3 nucleotides: TGCAGTGCTAGTATCTCTGGAGAAGAGACCCAGTACTTC.

This clonotype has a count of ten or more. This chain links TRBV4-2 with TRBJ2-1; no clear D. Germline assignment: CDR1 LGHNA and CDR2 YNFKEQ. The CDR3 sequence is 15 residues long. V lost 0 bases, J lost 5 bases, and 11 bases lay in between. CDR3 in amino acids: CASSQDLGSHNEQFF. The CDR3 region has the DNA TGTGCCAGCAGCCAAGATCTAGGATCACACAATGAGCAGTTCTTC.